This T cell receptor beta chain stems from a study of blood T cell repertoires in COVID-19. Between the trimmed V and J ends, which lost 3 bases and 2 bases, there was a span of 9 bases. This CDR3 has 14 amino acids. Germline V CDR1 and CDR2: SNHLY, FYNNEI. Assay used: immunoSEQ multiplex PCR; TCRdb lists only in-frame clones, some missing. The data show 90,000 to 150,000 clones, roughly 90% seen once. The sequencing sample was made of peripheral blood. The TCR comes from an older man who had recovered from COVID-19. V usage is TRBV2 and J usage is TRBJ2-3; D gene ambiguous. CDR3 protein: CASSDTSNTDTQYF. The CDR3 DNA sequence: TGTGCCAGCAGTGACACATCAAACACAGATACGCAGTATTTT.